This T cell receptor beta chain was documented in a study of shared clonotypes between healthy human individuals. V lost 5 bases and J lost 6, with 17 bases in between. The CDR3 covers 14 residues. In germline, CDR1 is SQVTM, CDR2 ANQGSEA. Naive CD8 cells were CD45RO-negative, positively selected for CCR7, excluding terminally differentiated effector memory CD45RA+ cells. Healthy HIV-negative adults without recent acute infections or vaccinations served as donors. Methods used by the authors: Junction-only immunoSEQ sequences carried no quality scores, so filtering differed. Profiling relied on immunoSEQ multiplex PCR, and the TCRdb table lists in-frame clones only, not all of them. The V and J calls and clone size are taken from that table; D and trimming were inferred from the DNA. The table records hundreds of thousands of clones, roughly 98% of them present only once. With respect to this clone: The antigen remains undetermined.

Notes on the study in general: The study drew on few donors, limiting represented genetic and exposure-history diversity.

Sequencing input: naive CD8+ T cells sorted from blood. The chain recombines TRBV29-1 with TRBJ2-1; D gene ambiguous. The clonotype originates from a man aged 25-40 years in good health. The CDR3 bases are TGCAGCGTTAATCCCAGGCGTGAGAGCAATGAGCAGTTCTTC. Translated, it gives CSVNPRRESNEQFF.